The T cell receptor beta chain described here comes from a study of control samples from healthy donors and cancer patients. Measured with immunoSEQ multiplex PCR; TCRdb has only the in-frame clones, and not every one. This table has some 170,000 clones, roughly 94% appearing once. This clone came up once. The clonotype comes from a man aged 55 to 69 with colorectal cancer. Sequencing was performed on PBMCs.

This CDR3 is CASSSWGGATDTQYF. The CDR3 DNA sequence: TGTGCCAGCAGCTCCTGGGGGGGGGCGACAGATACGCAGTATTTT. The chain joins TRBV7-9 to TRBJ2-3; D possibly corresponds to TRBD2 (7 bases). V was clipped by 4 bases and J by 3 bases, with 14 bases between them. The CDR3 has 15 amino acids. Germline V gene sequence: CDR1 SEHNR, CDR2 FQNEAQ (reference sequence).